The clone carrying this TCR beta chain was counted a few times. Its antigen is still unknown. A much larger clone is a single base away; this may be a read error. This sample stems from a study of tumor and adjacent non-tumor tissue in lung cancer. Three rounds of nested PCR, following a modified ARM-PCR protocol, produced the TCRbeta library. Each CDR3 protein is one row after TCRdb ran MiXCR on the multiplex PCR reads. The table has 90,000 to 120,000 distinct CDR3 sequences, 65% seen once. This CDR3 comprises 13 residues. CDR1 is DFQATT and CDR2 is SNEGSKA in the germline V gene (reference sequence). RNA was extracted from bulk tissue without any cell sorting. More than 3 cm separated this lung sample from the edge of the tumor. Study observations and caveats: Higher tumor TCR diversity was associated with shorter survival. Tumor repertoires had a smaller top 100 clone share than normal lung. Significantly higher TCR diversity was found in tumor than normal lung.

This receptor was obtained from a man aged 25-45 years with non-small cell lung cancer. V and J are TRBV20-1 and TRBJ2-7, with no clear D. The sample comprised distant non-tumor lung tissue. The CDR3 nucleotides read TGCAGTGCCGAACTGGGCCTAAAAAGCGAGCTGTACTTC. Translating gives CSAELGLKSELYF.